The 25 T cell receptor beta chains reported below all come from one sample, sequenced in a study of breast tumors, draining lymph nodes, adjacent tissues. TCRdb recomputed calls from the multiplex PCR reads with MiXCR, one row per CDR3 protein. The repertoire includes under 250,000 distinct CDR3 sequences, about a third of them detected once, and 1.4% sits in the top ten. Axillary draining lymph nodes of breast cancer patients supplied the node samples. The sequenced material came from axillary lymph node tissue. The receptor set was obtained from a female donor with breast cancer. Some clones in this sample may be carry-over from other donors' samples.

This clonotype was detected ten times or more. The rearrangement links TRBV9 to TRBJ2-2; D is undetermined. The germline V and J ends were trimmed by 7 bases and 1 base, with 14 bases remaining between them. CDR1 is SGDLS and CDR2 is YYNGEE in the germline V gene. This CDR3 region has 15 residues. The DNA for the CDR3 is TGTGCCAGCCGTAAGGGCAGGTTGAACACCGGGGAGCTGTTTTTT. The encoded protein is CASRKGRLNTGELFF.

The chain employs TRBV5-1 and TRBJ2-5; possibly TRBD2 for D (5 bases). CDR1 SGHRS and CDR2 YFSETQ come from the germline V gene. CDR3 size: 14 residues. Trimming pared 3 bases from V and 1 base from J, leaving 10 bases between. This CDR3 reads CASSSGLPQETQYF. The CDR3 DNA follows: TGCGCCAGCAGCTCCGGACTGCCCCAAGAGACCCAGTACTTC.

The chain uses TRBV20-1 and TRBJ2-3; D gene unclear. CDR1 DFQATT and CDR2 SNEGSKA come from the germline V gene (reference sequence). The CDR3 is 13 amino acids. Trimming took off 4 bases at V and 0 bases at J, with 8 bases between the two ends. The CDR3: CSAKDGSTDTQYF. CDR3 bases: TGCAGTGCTAAGGACGGTAGCACAGATACGCAGTATTTT.

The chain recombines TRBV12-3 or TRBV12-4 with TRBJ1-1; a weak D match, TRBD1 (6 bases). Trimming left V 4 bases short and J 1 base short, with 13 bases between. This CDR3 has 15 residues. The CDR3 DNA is TGTGCCAGCAGTTACTACTTACAGGGGAACACTGAAGCTTTCTTT. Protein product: CASSYYLQGNTEAFF.

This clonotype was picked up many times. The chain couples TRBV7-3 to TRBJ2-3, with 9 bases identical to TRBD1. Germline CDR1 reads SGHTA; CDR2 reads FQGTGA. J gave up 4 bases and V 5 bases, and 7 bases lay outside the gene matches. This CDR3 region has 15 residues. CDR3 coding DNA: TGTGCCAGCAGCACCGGGACAGGGTTTCCAGATACGCAGTATTTT. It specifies CASSTGTGFPDTQYF.

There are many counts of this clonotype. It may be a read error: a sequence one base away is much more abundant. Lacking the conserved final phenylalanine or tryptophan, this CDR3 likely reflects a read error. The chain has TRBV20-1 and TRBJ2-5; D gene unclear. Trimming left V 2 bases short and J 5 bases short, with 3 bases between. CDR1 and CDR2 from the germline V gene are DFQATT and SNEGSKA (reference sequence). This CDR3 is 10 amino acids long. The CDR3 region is CSARMETQYS. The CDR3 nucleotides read TGCAGTGCTAGAATGGAGACCCAGTACTCC.

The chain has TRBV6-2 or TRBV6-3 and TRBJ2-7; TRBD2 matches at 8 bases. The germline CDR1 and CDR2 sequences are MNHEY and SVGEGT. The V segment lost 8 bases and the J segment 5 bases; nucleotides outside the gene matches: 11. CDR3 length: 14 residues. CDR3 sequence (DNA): TGTGCCAGCGAACACGCGGGGGGCTACCACGAGCAGTACTTC. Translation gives CASEHAGGYHEQYF.

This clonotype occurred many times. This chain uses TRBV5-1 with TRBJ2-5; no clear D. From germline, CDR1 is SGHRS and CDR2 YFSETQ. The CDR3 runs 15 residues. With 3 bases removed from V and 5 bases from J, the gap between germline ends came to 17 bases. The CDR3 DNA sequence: TGCGCCAGCAGCTACGGTGGAACCTTTTGGGAGACCCAGTACTTC. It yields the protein CASSYGGTFWETQYF.

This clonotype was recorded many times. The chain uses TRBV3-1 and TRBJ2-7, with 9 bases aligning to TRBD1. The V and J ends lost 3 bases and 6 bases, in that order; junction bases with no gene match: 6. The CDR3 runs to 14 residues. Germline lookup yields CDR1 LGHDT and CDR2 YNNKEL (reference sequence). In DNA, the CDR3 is TGTGCCAGCAGCCAGTTAACAGGGGGCGTCGAGCAGTACTTC. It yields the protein CASSQLTGGVEQYF.

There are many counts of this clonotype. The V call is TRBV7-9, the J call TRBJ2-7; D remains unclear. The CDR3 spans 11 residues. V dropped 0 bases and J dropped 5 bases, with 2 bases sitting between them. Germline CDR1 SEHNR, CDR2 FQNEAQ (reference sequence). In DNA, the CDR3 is TGTGCCAGCAGCTTAGCTAACGAGCAGTACTTC. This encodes CASSLANEQYF.

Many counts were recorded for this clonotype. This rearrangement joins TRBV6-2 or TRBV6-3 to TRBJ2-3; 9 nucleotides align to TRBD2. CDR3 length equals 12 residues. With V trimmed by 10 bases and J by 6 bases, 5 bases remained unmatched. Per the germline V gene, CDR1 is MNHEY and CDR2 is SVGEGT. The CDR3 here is CATLAGVDTQYF. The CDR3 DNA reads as TGTGCCACCTTAGCGGGAGTGGATACGCAGTATTTT.

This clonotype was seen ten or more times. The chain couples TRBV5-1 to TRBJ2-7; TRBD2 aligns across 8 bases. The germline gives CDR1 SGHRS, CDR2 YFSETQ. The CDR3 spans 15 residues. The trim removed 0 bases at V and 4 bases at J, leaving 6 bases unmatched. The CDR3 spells CASSLVRGAGYEQYF. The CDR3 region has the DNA TGCGCCAGCAGCTTGGTGCGGGGGGCAGGTTACGAGCAGTACTTC.

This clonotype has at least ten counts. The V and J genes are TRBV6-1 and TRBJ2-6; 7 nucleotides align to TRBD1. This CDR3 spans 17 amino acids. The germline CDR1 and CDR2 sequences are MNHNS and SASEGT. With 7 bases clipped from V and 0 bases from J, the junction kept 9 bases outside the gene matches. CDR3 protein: CASKPGQFLSGANVLTF. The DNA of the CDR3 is TGTGCCAGCAAACCGGGACAGTTTCTCTCTGGGGCCAACGTCCTGACTTTC.

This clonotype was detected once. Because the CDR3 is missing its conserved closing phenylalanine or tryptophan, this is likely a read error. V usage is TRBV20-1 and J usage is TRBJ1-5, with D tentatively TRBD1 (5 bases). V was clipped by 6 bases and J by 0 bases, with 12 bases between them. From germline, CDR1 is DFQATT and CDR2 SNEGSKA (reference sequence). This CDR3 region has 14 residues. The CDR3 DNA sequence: TGCAGTGCGAGTGACAGAGATAGCAATCAGCCCCAGCATGGT. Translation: CSASDRDSNQPQHG.

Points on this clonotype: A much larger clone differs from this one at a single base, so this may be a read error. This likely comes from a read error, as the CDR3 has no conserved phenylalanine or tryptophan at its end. This CDR3 is CASSLGGMEGNIQYL. CDR3 bases: TGTGCCAGCAGCTTAGGAGGGATGGAGGGAAACATTCAGTACTTG. V usage is TRBV11-2 and J usage is TRBJ2-4, with D possibly being TRBD2 (6 bases). The CDR3 is 15 residues long. CDR1 SGHAT and CDR2 FQNNGV come from the germline V gene. V was clipped by 1 base and J by 6 bases, with 13 bases between them.

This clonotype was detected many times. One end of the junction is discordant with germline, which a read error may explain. CDR3 region: CASSYGAGGNPGELFF. CDR3 nucleotide sequence: TGTGCCAGCAGTTACGGAGCGGGAGGGAACCCCGGGGAGCTGTTTTTT. V is TRBV6-2 or TRBV6-3 and J is TRBJ2-2; 10 bases match TRBD2. The CDR3 runs 16 residues. CDR1 MNHEY and CDR2 SVGEGT come from the germline V gene.

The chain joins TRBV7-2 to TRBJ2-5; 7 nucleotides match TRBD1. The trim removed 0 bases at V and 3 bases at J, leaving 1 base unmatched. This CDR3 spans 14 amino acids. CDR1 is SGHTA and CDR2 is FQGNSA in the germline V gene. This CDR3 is CASSLAGTEETQYF. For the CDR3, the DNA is TGTGCCAGCAGCTTAGCCGGGACAGAAGAGACCCAGTACTTC. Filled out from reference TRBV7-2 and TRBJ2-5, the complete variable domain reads GAGVSQSPSNKVTEKGKDVELRCDPISGHTALYWYRQSLGQGLEFLIYFQGNSAPDKSGLPSDRFSAERTGGSVSTLTIQRTQQEDSAVYLCASSLAGTEETQYFGPGTRLLVL.

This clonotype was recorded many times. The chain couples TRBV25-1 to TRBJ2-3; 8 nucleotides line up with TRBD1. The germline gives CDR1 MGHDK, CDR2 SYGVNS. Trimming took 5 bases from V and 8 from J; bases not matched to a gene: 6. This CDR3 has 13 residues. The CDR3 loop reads CASSLDRDGTQYF. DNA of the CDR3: TGTGCCAGCAGTTTGGACAGGGACGGTACGCAGTATTTT.

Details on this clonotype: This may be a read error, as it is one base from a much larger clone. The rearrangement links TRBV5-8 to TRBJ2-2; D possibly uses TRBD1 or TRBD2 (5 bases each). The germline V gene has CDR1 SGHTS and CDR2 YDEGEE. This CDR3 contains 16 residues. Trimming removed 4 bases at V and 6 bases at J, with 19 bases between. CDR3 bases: TGTGCCAGCAGCGAAGGTTGGGGGAAGATGGCCGGGGAGCTGTTTTTT. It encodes CASSEGWGKMAGELFF.

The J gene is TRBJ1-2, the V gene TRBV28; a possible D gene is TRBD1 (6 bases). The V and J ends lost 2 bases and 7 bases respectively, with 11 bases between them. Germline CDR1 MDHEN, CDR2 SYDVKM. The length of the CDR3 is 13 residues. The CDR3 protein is CASSLEGGFGYTF. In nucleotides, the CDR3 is TGTGCCAGCAGTTTAGAAGGGGGATTTGGCTACACCTTC.

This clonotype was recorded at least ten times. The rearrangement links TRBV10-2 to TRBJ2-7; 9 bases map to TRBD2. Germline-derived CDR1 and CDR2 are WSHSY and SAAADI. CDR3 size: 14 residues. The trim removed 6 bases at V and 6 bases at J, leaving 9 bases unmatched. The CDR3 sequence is CASREDSGSSEQYF. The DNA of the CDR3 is TGCGCCAGCAGAGAGGATAGCGGGAGTTCCGAGCAGTACTTC.

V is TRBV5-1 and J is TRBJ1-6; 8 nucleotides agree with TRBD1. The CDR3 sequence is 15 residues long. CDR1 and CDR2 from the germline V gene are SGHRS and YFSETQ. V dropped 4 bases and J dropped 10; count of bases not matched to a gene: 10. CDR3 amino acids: CASSGRTGTGSPLHF. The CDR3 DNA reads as TGCGCCAGCAGCGGACGGACAGGGACAGGATCACCCCTCCACTTT.

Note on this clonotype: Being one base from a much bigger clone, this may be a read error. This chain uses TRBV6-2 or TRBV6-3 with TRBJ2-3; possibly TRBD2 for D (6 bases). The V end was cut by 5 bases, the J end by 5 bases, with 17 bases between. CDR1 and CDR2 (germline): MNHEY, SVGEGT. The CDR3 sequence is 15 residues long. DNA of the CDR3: TGTGCCAGCAGTGAGCTAGCGAGAGGAGGAGATACGCAGTATTTT. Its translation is CASSELARGGDTQYF.

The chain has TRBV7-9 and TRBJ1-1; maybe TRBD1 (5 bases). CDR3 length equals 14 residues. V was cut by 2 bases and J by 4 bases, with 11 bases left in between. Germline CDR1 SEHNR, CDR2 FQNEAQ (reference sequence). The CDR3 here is CASSLQGSGTEAFF. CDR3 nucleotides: TGTGCCAGCAGCTTACAGGGATCGGGCACTGAAGCTTTCTTT.

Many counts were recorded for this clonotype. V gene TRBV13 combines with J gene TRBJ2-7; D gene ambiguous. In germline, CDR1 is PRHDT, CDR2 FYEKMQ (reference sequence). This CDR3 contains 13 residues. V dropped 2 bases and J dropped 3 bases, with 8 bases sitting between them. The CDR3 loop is CASSLFQSYEQYF. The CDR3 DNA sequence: TGTGCCAGCAGCTTATTCCAGAGCTACGAGCAGTACTTC.